The T cell receptor (beta chain) described here comes from a study of blood T cell repertoires in COVID-19. As for the study in general: Samples representing acute and convalescent COVID-19 were sourced from the United States, Italy and Spain.

Profiling relied on immunoSEQ multiplex PCR, and the TCRdb table lists in-frame clones only, not all of them. The data contain 200,000 to 300,000 clones, approximately 90% of them singletons. Participants, roughly 18 to 90 years old, spanned 25 or so US areas. Either two negative PCRs, clearance, or symptom resolution qualified Cohort 3 donors as recovered. V dropped 7 bases and J dropped 0 bases, with 19 bases sitting between them. This CDR3 has 17 amino acids. CDR1 and CDR2 from the germline V gene are MDHEN and SYDVKM. Sequenced sample: PBMCs or T cells enriched from blood (not recorded which). The J gene is TRBJ1-3, the V gene TRBV28; D possibly corresponds to TRBD1 (6 bases). The TCR comes from a middle-aged man who had recovered from COVID-19. The CDR3 sequence is CASITSGVTSSGNTIYF. Written as DNA, the CDR3 is TGTGCCAGCATTACCTCAGGGGTCACGAGCTCTGGAAACACCATATATTTT. Drawing the rest from reference TRBV28 and TRBJ1-3, the complete variable domain is DVKVTQSSRYLVKRTGEKVFLECVQDMDHENMFWYRQDPGLGLRLIYFSYDVKMKEKGDIPEGYSVSREKKERFSLILESASTNQTSMYLCASITSGVTSSGNTIYFGEGSWLTVV.